Sequencing of this T cell receptor beta chain was carried out in a study of STAT5B mutations in CD4+ large granular lymphocyte leukemia. Study-level results: TRBV06-family usage was enriched in top patient clones (8/27) versus controls (2/35).

This CDR3 comprises 15 residues. Germline lookup yields CDR1 MNHEY and CDR2 SMNVEV (reference sequence). Trimming removed 4 bases from V and 2 bases from J; junction bases left unmatched: 6. This clone was seen only a few times. Antigen unknown. Original handling: Lowest detectable productive clonotype frequency was 2.59 x 10-5. Data came from immunoSEQ multiplex PCR; TCRdb stores just in-frame clones and leaves some out. V and J calls and clone size are those listed in that table; D and trimming were worked out from the DNA. The sample shows around 30,000 clones, around 76% of them seen only once. V usage is TRBV27 and J usage is TRBJ1-1; 8 nucleotides line up with TRBD1. This sequence originates from a human donor in good health. Sequencing was done on a sample of CD4+ T cells from blood buffy coats. CDR3: CASSSPDRANTEAFF. CDR3 nucleotide sequence: TGTGCCAGCAGTTCCCCGGACAGGGCCAACACTGAAGCTTTCTTT.